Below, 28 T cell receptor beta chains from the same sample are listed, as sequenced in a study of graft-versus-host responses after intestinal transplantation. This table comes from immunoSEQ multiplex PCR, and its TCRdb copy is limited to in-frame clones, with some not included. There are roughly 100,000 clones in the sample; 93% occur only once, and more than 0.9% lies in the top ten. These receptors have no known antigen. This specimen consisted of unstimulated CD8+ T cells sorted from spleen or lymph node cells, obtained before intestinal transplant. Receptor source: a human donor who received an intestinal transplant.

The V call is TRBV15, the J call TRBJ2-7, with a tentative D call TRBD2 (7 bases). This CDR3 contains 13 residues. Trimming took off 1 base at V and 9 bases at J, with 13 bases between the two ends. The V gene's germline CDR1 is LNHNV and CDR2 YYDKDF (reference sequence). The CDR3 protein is CATSRVGGDRQYF. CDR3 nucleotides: TGTGCCACCAGCAGAGTAGGGGGGGATCGGCAGTACTTC.

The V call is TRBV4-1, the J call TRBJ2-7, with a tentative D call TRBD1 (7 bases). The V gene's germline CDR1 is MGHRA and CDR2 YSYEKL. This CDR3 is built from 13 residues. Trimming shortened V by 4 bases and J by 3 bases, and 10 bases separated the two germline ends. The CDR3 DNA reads TGCGCCAGCAGCCGGGGGGACAGCTACGAGCAGTACTTC. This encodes CASSRGDSYEQYF.

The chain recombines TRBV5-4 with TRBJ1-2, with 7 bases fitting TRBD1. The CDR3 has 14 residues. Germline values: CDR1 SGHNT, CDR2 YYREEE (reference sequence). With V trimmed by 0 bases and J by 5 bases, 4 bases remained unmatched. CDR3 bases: TGTGCCAGCAGCTTGGAGGGACAGACTTATGGCTACACCTTC. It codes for CASSLEGQTYGYTF.

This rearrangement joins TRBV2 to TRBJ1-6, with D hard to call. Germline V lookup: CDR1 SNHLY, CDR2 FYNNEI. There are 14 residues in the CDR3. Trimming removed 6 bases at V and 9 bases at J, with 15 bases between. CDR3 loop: CASSLRALGSPLHF. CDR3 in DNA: TGTGCCAGCAGCCTCCGGGCCCTGGGTTCACCCCTCCACTTT.

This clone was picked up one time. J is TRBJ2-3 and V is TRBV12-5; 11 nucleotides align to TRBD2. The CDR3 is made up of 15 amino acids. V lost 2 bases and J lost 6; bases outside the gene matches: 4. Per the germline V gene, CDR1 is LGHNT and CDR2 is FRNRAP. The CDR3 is CASGLSTSGGDTQYF. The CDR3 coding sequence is TGTGCTAGTGGTTTGTCCACTAGCGGGGGCGATACGCAGTATTTT.

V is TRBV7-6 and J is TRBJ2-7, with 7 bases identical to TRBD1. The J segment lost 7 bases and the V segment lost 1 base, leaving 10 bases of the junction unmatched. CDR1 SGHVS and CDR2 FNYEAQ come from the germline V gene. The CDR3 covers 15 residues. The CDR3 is CASSLGSQGRGEQYF. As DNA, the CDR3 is TGTGCCAGCAGCTTAGGGTCACAGGGGAGAGGGGAGCAGTACTTC.

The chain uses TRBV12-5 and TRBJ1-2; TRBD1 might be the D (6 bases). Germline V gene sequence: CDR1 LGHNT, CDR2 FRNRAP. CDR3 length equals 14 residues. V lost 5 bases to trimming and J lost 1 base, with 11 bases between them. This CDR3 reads CASGPRTDNYGYTF. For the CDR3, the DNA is TGTGCTAGTGGTCCCCGGACAGATAACTATGGCTACACCTTC.

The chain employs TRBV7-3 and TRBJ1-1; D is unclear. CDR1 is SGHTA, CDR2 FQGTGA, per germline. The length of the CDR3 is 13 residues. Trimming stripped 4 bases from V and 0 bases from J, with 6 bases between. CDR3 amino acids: CASSSMLNTEAFF. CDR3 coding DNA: TGTGCCAGCAGCTCAATGCTGAACACTGAAGCTTTCTTT.

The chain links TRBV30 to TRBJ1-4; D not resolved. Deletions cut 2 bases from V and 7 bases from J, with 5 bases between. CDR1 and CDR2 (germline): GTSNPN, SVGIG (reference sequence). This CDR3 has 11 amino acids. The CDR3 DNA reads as TGTGCCTGGAGTTTTGGTGAAAAACTGTTTTTT. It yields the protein CAWSFGEKLFF.

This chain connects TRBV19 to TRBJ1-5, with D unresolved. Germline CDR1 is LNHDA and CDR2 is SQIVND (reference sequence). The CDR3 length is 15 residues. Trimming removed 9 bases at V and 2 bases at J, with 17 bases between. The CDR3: CASAGWGGGNQPQHF. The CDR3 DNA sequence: TGTGCCAGCGCTGGATGGGGAGGAGGCAATCAGCCCCAGCATTTT.

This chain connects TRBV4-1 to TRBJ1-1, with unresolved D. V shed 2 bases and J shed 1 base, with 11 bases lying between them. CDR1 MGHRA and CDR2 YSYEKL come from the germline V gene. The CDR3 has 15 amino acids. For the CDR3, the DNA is TGCGCCAGCAGCCAATTAACCGGCTCGAACACTGAAGCTTTCTTT. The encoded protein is CASSQLTGSNTEAFF.

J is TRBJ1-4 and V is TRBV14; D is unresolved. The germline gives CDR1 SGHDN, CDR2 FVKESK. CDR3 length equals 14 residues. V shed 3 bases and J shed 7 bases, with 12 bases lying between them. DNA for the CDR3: TGTGCCAGCAGCCATAGAGGGCCGTTTGAAAAACTGTTTTTT. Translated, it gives CASSHRGPFEKLFF.

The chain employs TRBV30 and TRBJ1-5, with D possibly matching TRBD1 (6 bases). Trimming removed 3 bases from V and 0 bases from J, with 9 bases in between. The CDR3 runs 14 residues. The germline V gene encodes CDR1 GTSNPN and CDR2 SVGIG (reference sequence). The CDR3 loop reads CAWSEGDSNQPQHF. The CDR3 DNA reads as TGTGCCTGGAGCGAGGGGGATAGCAATCAGCCCCAGCATTTT.

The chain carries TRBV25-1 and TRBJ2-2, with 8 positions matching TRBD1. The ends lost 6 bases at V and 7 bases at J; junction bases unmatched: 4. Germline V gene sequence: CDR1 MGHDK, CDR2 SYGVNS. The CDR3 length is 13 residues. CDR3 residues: CASRGQASGELFF. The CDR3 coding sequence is TGTGCCAGCAGGGGACAGGCGAGCGGGGAGCTGTTTTTT.

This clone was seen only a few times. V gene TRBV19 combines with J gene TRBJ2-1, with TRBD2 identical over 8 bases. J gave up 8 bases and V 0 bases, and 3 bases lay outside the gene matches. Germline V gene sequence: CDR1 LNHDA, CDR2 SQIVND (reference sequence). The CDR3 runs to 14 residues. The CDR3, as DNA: TGTGCCAGTAGTATAGATTATAGCGGGGATGAGCAGTTCTTC. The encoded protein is CASSIDYSGDEQFF.

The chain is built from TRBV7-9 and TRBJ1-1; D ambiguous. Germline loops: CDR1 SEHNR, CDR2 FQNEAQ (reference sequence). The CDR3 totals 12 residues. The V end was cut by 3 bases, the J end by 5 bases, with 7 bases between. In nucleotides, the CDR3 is TGTGCCAGCAGCTTGGGTCCGACTGAAGCTTTCTTT. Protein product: CASSLGPTEAFF.

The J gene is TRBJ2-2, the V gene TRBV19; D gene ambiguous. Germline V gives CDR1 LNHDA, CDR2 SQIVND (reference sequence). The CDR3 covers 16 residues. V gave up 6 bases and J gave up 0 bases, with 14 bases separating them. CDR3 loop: CASSPLGSSNTGELFF. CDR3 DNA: TGTGCCAGTAGCCCACTGGGTTCCTCGAACACCGGGGAGCTGTTTTTT.

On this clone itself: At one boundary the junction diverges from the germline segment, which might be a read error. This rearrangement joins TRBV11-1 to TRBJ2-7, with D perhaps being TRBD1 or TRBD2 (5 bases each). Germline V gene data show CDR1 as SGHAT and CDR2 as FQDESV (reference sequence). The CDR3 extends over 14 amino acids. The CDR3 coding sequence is TGTGCCAGCAGCCTAGCAGGACATCCCTACGAGCAGTACTTC. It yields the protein CASSLAGHPYEQYF.

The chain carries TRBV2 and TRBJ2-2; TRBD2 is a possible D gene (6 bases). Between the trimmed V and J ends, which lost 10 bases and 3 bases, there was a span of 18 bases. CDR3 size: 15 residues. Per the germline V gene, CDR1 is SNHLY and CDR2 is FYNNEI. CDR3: CAIRDSEIDTGELFF. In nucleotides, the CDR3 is TGTGCCATCCGGGACTCCGAAATCGACACCGGGGAGCTGTTTTTT.

In nucleotides, the CDR3 is TGTGCCAGCGGGGTTAACAAAAACATTCAGTACTTC. This gives the protein CASGVNKNIQYF. This chain connects TRBV2 to TRBJ2-4; D is uncertain. The CDR3 totals 12 residues. CDR1 is SNHLY, CDR2 FYNNEI, per germline. Trimming left V 8 bases short and J 3 bases short, with 8 bases between.

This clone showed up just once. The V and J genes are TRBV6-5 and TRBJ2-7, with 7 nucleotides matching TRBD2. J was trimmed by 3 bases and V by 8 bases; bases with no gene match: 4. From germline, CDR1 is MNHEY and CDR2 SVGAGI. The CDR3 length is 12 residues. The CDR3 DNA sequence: TGTGCCAGCGGCGGGGGACTCTACGAGCAGTACTTC. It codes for CASGGGLYEQYF.

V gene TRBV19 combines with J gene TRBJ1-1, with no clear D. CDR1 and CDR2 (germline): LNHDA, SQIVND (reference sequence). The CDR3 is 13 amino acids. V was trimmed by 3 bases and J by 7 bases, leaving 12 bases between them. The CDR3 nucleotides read TGTGCCAGTAGTATGGAAACGAACCTTGAAGCTTTCTTT. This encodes CASSMETNLEAFF. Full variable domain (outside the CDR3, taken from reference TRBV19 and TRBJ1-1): DGGITQSPKYLFRKEGQNVTLSCEQNLNHDAMYWYRQDPGQGLRLIYYSQIVNDFQKGDIAEGYSVSREKKESFPLTVTSAQKNPTAFYLCASSMETNLEAFFGQGTRLTVV.

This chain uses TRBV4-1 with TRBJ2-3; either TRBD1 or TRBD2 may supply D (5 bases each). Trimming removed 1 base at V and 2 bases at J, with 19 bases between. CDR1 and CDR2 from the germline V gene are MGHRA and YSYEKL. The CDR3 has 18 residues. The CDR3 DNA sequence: TGCGCCAGCAGCCAAGTGGTAGCCGGGGCCGGTCCCACAGATACGCAGTATTTT. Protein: CASSQVVAGAGPTDTQYF.

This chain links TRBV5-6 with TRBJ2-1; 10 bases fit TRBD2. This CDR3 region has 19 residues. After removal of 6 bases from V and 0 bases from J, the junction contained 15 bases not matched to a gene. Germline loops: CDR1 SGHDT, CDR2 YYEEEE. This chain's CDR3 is CASTPDYSGGYSSYNEQFF. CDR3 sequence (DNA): TGTGCCAGCACGCCAGACTATAGCGGGGGGTACAGCTCCTACAATGAGCAGTTCTTC. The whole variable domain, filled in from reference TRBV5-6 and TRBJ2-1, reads DAGVTQSPTHLIKTRGQQVTLRCSPKSGHDTVSWYQQALGQGPQFIFQYYEEEERQRGNFPDRFSGHQFPNYSSELNVNALLLGDSALYLCASTPDYSGGYSSYNEQFFGPGTRLTVL.

CDR3 coding DNA: TGTGCCAGCAGTTTAAAGGGCCCGGGTGTAGTCTACGAGCAGTACTTC. Translated, it gives CASSLKGPGVVYEQYF. The genes are TRBV27 and TRBJ2-7; D unresolved. The CDR3 is 16 amino acids. Germline CDR1 reads MNHEY; CDR2 reads SMNVEV (reference sequence). Trimming took 2 bases from V and 3 from J, leaving 17 bases between them.

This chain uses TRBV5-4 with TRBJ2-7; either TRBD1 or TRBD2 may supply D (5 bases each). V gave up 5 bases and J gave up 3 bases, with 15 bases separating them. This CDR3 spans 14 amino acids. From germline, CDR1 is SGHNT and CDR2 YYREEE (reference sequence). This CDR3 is CASSSSGALYEQYF. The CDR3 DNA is TGTGCCAGCAGTTCCTCCGGGGCCCTCTACGAGCAGTACTTC.

CDR3 in amino acids: CASSDIKWEPSYEQYF. In DNA, the CDR3 is TGTGCCAGCAGTGACATCAAGTGGGAGCCCTCCTACGAGCAGTACTTC. The chain combines TRBV25-1 with TRBJ2-7; TRBD2 is a possible D gene (5 bases). Germline values: CDR1 MGHDK, CDR2 SYGVNS. The CDR3 extends over 16 amino acids. V was trimmed by 3 bases and J by 0 bases, leaving 15 bases between them.

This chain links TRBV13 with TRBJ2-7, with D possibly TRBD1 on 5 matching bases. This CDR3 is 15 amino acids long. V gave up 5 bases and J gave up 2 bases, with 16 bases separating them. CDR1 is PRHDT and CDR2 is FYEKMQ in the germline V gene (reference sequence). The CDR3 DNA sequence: TGTGCCAGCAGCCGGAGACAGCTCTTCGCCTACGAGCAGTACTTC. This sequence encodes CASSRRQLFAYEQYF.